This T cell receptor beta chain was found in a study of blood T cell repertoires in COVID-19. In the study overall: COVID-19 samples from acute and convalescent phases originated in the United States, Italy and Spain. From T cells, B-cell-depleted T cells, or PBMCs came the material, which was cDNA or gDNA.

Seattle-derived patients entered the study during active infection and were followed longitudinally. Original methodology: How many nucleated cells were present was estimated from reference gene primer amplification. TCRdb's table, derived via immunoSEQ multiplex PCR, lists solely in-frame clones and lacks some. V and J calls and clone size are given by that table; D and trimming were obtained from the DNA. The table lists about 370,000 clones, approximately 87% of them singletons. This CDR3 region has 13 residues. Trimming stripped 4 bases from V and 8 bases from J, with 9 bases between. Germline CDR1 reads MNHEY; CDR2 reads SMNVEV (reference sequence).

The clonotype comes from a woman aged 25 to 39 with COVID-19, enrolled during active disease. Sequencing input: peripheral blood. J is TRBJ1-6 and V is TRBV27; TRBD1 might be the D (6 bases). The CDR3 DNA reads TGTGCCAGCAGTTCCAGGGGAGATTCACCCCTCCACTTT. This gives the protein CASSSRGDSPLHF.